These 6 T cell receptor beta chains were all obtained from the same sample, sequenced in a study of response to subunit inactivated influenza vaccine. In TCRdb, the RT-PCR reads were re-called with MiXCR into one record per CDR3 protein. The sample has hundreds of thousands of distinct CDR3 sequences; approximately 15% are singletons. Sequenced material: PBMCs from blood, taken 11 to 12 days after vaccination. The receptors originated from a man over 45 who received an inactivated influenza vaccine.

V is TRBV7-2 and J is TRBJ2-7; weak D call: TRBD1 (5 bases). CDR3 size: 13 residues. V was clipped by 3 bases and J by 5 bases, with 11 bases between them. Germline CDR1 SGHTA, CDR2 FQGNSA. CDR3 sequence: CASSLIRVDEQYF. DNA of the CDR3: TGTGCCAGCAGCTTGATCAGGGTTGACGAGCAGTACTTC.

This clonotype was detected ten times or more. The rearrangement joins TRBV7-7 to TRBJ2-1; TRBD1 aligns across 9 bases. CDR1 SSHAT and CDR2 FNYEAQ come from the germline V gene (reference sequence). V was pared by 6 bases and J by 7 bases, with 4 bases of the junction left unmatched. The length of the CDR3 is 13 residues. DNA of the CDR3: TGTGCCAGCAGTACAGGGGGCTGGAATGAGCAGTTCTTC. Translating gives CASSTGGWNEQFF.

V and J are TRBV6-5 and TRBJ1-6; 7 bases fit TRBD1. This CDR3 region has 16 residues. The germline V gene encodes CDR1 MNHEY and CDR2 SVGAGI. The J segment lost 4 bases and the V segment lost 1 base, leaving 4 bases of the junction unmatched. The CDR3 spells CASSYFGTAYNSPLHF. The CDR3 bases are TGTGCCAGCAGTTACTTTGGGACAGCATATAATTCACCCCTCCACTTT.

The chain joins TRBV6-5 to TRBJ2-6, with TRBD1 identical over 8 bases. CDR1 and CDR2 from the germline V gene are MNHEY and SVGAGI. The trim removed 6 bases at V and 2 bases at J, leaving 3 bases unmatched. The CDR3 totals 15 residues. The CDR3 region is CASSYRGTGANVLTF. The CDR3 DNA is TGTGCCAGCAGCTACAGGGGGACTGGGGCCAACGTCCTGACTTTC.

The chain uses TRBV6-2 or TRBV6-3 and TRBJ2-1; tentative D call: TRBD1 (5 bases). The CDR3 runs 20 residues. Per the germline V gene, CDR1 is MNHEY and CDR2 is SVGEGT. Trimming removed 10 bases from V and 6 bases from J, with 37 bases in between. CDR3 sequence: CATARPFPSRGHGAGNEQFF. In DNA form, the CDR3 reads TGTGCCACGGCCCGGCCCTTTCCATCCCGCGGACACGGCGCTGGCAATGAGCAGTTCTTC.

The V and J genes are TRBV6-1 and TRBJ2-3, with TRBD1 matching 9 bases. V was clipped by 6 bases and J by 0 bases; unmatched bases: 4. The CDR3 extends over 15 amino acids. CDR1 is MNHNS and CDR2 is SASEGT in the germline V gene. The CDR3: CASRDRGASTDTQYF. The CDR3 region has the DNA TGTGCCAGCAGGGACAGGGGCGCTAGCACAGATACGCAGTATTTT.